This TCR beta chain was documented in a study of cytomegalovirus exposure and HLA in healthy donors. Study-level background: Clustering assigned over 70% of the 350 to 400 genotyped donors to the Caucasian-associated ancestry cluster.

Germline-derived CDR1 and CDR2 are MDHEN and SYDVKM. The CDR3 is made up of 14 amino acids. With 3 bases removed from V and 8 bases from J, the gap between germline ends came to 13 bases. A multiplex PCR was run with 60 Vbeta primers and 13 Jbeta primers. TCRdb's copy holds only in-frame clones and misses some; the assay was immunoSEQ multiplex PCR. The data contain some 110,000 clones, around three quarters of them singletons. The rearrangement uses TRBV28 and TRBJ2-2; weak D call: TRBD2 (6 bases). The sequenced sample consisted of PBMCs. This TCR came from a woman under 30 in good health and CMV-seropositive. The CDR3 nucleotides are TGTGCCAGCAGTTTTGTAGCGGCCGGGGGGGAGCTGTTTTTT. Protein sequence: CASSFVAAGGELFF.